The rows below give T cell receptor beta chains drawn from one sample of a study of pediatric ulcerative colitis. The repertoire was sequenced with immunoSEQ multiplex PCR; TCRdb's copy has only in-frame clones and lacks some. The data hold about 64,000 clones, with less than 90% observed a single time. Sequencing input: blood. These receptors were obtained from a boy younger than 18 with severe ulcerative colitis. The CDR3 runs from the conserved cysteine through the conserved F or W. Fields, in order: J gene, D gene, V gene, clone size, CDR3 protein, CDR3 DNA. D genes are given only for firm matches. Rows give clone size only sometimes, using once, few, many, or a class for an expanded clone.

j_gene: TRBJ1-5
d_gene: NA
v_gene: TRBV7-9
abundance: few
CDR3aa: CASSLGGAGIQPQHF
CDR3nt: TGTGCCAGCAGCTTAGGGGGGGCTGGTATTCAGCCCCAGCATTTT

j_gene: TRBJ2-5
d_gene: NA
v_gene: TRBV7-9
abundance: NA
CDR3aa: CASSLDTSPPQETQYF
CDR3nt: TGTGCCAGCAGCCTCGATACTAGCCCACCTCAAGAGACCCAGTACTTC

j_gene: TRBJ2-2
d_gene: NA
v_gene: TRBV20-1
abundance: NA
CDR3aa: CSAVNTGELFF
CDR3nt: TGCAGTGCTGTCAACACCGGGGAGCTGTTTTTT

j_gene: TRBJ2-7
d_gene: NA
v_gene: TRBV27
abundance: few
CDR3aa: CASSPEEPVLGEQYF
CDR3nt: TGTGCCAGCAGTCCCGAGGAACCGGTCCTTGGCGAGCAGTACTTC

j_gene: TRBJ1-2
d_gene: TRBD1
v_gene: TRBV7-9
abundance: few
CDR3aa: CASSLAQRTGVPGYTF
CDR3nt: TGTGCCAGCAGCTTAGCGCAGCGGACAGGGGTCCCTGGCTACACCTTC

j_gene: TRBJ2-2
d_gene: TRBD1
v_gene: TRBV15
abundance: few
CDR3aa: CATSGLTGITGELFF
CDR3nt: TGTGCCACCAGCGGACTGACAGGGATCACCGGGGAGCTGTTTTTT

j_gene: TRBJ2-7
d_gene: NA
v_gene: TRBV30
abundance: NA
CDR3aa: CAWSGGEPYEQYF
CDR3nt: TGTGCCTGGAGTGGGGGCGAGCCCTACGAGCAGTACTTC

j_gene: TRBJ1-5
d_gene: TRBD1
v_gene: TRBV19
abundance: few
CDR3aa: CAGGQGGNQPQHF
CDR3nt: TGTGCCGGGGGACAGGGGGGCAATCAGCCCCAGCATTTT

j_gene: TRBJ1-1
d_gene: TRBD1
v_gene: TRBV13
abundance: NA
CDR3aa: CASSPRSGGTNTEAFF
CDR3nt: TGTGCCAGCAGCCCTCGTTCAGGGGGAACGAACACTGAAGCTTTCTTT

j_gene: TRBJ1-2
d_gene: NA
v_gene: TRBV14
abundance: NA
CDR3aa: CASSKRVAGGDGYTF
CDR3nt: TGTGCCAGCAGCAAACGGGTTGCGGGGGGCGATGGCTACACCTTC

j_gene: TRBJ1-4
d_gene: NA
v_gene: TRBV30
abundance: NA
CDR3aa: CAWSPAGATNEKLFF
CDR3nt: TGTGCCTGGAGTCCCGCAGGGGCAACTAATGAAAAACTGTTTTTT

j_gene: TRBJ2-5
d_gene: NA
v_gene: TRBV6-1
abundance: NA
CDR3aa: CASSDSNIWETQYF
CDR3nt: TGTGCCAGCAGTGACTCTAACATTTGGGAGACCCAGTACTTC

j_gene: TRBJ2-2
d_gene: NA
v_gene: TRBV6-4
abundance: NA
CDR3aa: CASSDLKTGELFF
CDR3nt: TGTGCCAGCAGTGACCTGAAGACCGGGGAGCTGTTTTTT

j_gene: TRBJ1-4
d_gene: NA
v_gene: TRBV15
abundance: NA
CDR3aa: CATSRGYGAGGEKLFF
CDR3nt: TGTGCCACCAGCAGAGGGTACGGGGCCGGAGGAGAAAAACTGTTTTTT

j_gene: TRBJ1-4
d_gene: NA
v_gene: TRBV7-2
abundance: few
CDR3aa: CASSSGPIYQMGEKLFF
CDR3nt: TGTGCCAGCAGCTCCGGGCCAATATATCAAATGGGGGAAAAACTGTTTTTT

j_gene: TRBJ2-1
d_gene: NA
v_gene: TRBV13
abundance: NA
CDR3aa: CASSSTTRSYNEQFF
CDR3nt: TGTGCCAGCAGCTCTACAACTAGGTCCTACAATGAGCAGTTCTTC

j_gene: TRBJ2-1
d_gene: NA
v_gene: TRBV25-1
abundance: NA
CDR3aa: CASSERPTGESHNEQFF
CDR3nt: TGTGCCAGCAGTGAACGTCCCACGGGGGAGTCCCACAATGAGCAGTTCTTC

j_gene: TRBJ1-2
d_gene: TRBD1
v_gene: TRBV19
abundance: NA
CDR3aa: CASSPTGGTYGYTF
CDR3nt: TGTGCCAGTAGCCCTACAGGGGGAACCTATGGCTACACCTTC

j_gene: TRBJ1-1
d_gene: NA
v_gene: TRBV6-1
abundance: NA
CDR3aa: CASSEALPGAEAFF
CDR3nt: TGTGCCAGCAGTGAAGCGCTTCCGGGGGCTGAAGCTTTCTTT

j_gene: TRBJ2-1
d_gene: NA
v_gene: TRBV6-6
abundance: NA
CDR3aa: CASSYGGNNEQFF
CDR3nt: TGTGCCAGCAGTTACGGGGGTAACAATGAGCAGTTCTTC

j_gene: TRBJ2-7
d_gene: NA
v_gene: TRBV7-2
abundance: NA
CDR3aa: CASSPSDKLNSYEQYF
CDR3nt: TGCGCCAGCAGCCCCTCAGATAAGCTGAACTCCTACGAGCAGTACTTC

j_gene: TRBJ1-2
d_gene: NA
v_gene: TRBV19
abundance: few
CDR3aa: CASSISGVGGYTF
CDR3nt: TGTGCCAGTAGTATTAGTGGAGTAGGTGGCTACACCTTC

j_gene: TRBJ2-7
d_gene: NA
v_gene: TRBV19
abundance: once
CDR3aa: CASSIPRAGGSYEQYF
CDR3nt: TGTGCCAGTAGTATACCCAGGGCTGGAGGTTCCTACGAGCAGTACTTC

j_gene: TRBJ2-5
d_gene: NA
v_gene: TRBV2
abundance: NA
CDR3aa: CASGPGVETQYF
CDR3nt: TGTGCCAGCGGTCCAGGGGTAGAGACCCAGTACTTC

j_gene: TRBJ1-2
d_gene: NA
v_gene: TRBV9
abundance: NA
CDR3aa: CASSVDEGYGYTF
CDR3nt: TGTGCCAGCAGCGTAGACGAGGGGTATGGCTACACCTTC

j_gene: TRBJ2-7
d_gene: TRBD2
v_gene: TRBV9
abundance: NA
CDR3aa: CASSGESSGRYEQYF
CDR3nt: TGTGCCAGCAGCGGAGAGTCTAGCGGAAGGTACGAGCAGTACTTC

j_gene: TRBJ2-3
d_gene: NA
v_gene: TRBV18
abundance: once
CDR3aa: CASSPAVGAHPATDTQYF
CDR3nt: TGTGCCAGCTCACCGGCTGTCGGGGCCCACCCAGCCACAGATACGCAGTATTTT

j_gene: TRBJ1-1
d_gene: TRBD1
v_gene: TRBV27
abundance: NA
CDR3aa: CASSKQGGNTEAFF
CDR3nt: TGTGCCAGCAGTAAGCAGGGGGGGAACACTGAAGCTTTCTTT

j_gene: TRBJ1-3
d_gene: NA
v_gene: TRBV9
abundance: NA
CDR3aa: CASSPRRSAGNTIYF
CDR3nt: TGTGCCAGCAGCCCCCGTCGGTCGGCTGGAAACACCATATATTTT

j_gene: TRBJ2-1
d_gene: NA
v_gene: TRBV6-1
abundance: NA
CDR3aa: CASSVLSSLGSYNEQFF
CDR3nt: TGTGCCAGCAGTGTCTTATCGTCGTTGGGGTCCTACAATGAGCAGTTCTTC

j_gene: TRBJ2-5
d_gene: TRBD1
v_gene: TRBV6-1
abundance: NA
CDR3aa: CASSEGDRKETQYF
CDR3nt: TGTGCCAGCAGTGAAGGGGACAGGAAAGAGACCCAGTACTTC

j_gene: TRBJ2-7
d_gene: TRBD2
v_gene: TRBV9
abundance: few
CDR3aa: CASSVGTSGRDYEQYF
CDR3nt: TGTGCCAGCAGCGTAGGGACTAGCGGGAGAGACTACGAGCAGTACTTC